A selection of T cell receptor beta chains follows, all from one sample in a study of blood T cells in healthy people across ages. From the 5' RACE reads, TCRdb called clonotypes with MiXCR, one entry per CDR3 protein. The repertoire consists of 800,000 or so distinct CDR3 sequences, with about 45% occurring once and the leading ten covering approximately 18%. The specimen sequenced was blood. The receptors stem from an elderly man in good health. CDR3s include the opening cysteine and the closing phenylalanine or tryptophan. The D gene is left open where the match is weak. Size is omitted from some rows. Given values are once, few, many or a class for expanded clones.

DNA | CDR3 | V | size | J | D | length
TGTGCCAGCAGAACCGGGACAGGAAACACCGGGGAGCTGTTTTTT | CASRTGTGNTGELFF | TRBV5-6 | once | TRBJ2-2 | TRBD1 | 15
TGTGCCAGCAGCTTAACCGGCCTGCCCGAGCAGTACTTC | CASSLTGLPEQYF | TRBV7-2 | few | TRBJ2-7 | NA | 13
TGTGCCAGCAGTCCCTACCGTCAGGGGCCGGGCACCGGGGAGCTGTTTTTT | CASSPYRQGPGTGELFF | TRBV28 | NA | TRBJ2-2 | NA | 17
TGCGCCAGCAGCGAGGGCTCCTGGTCCTACGAGCAGTACTTC | CASSEGSWSYEQYF | TRBV5-1 | NA | TRBJ2-7 | NA | 14
TGTGCCAGCAGTTCTCAGGGCCTGCAAGCCAAAAACATTCAGTACTTC | CASSSQGLQAKNIQYF | TRBV28 | NA | TRBJ2-4 | NA | 16
TGTGCCACCAGCTCTCACGAGGCTTCCCCTAACTATGGCTACACCTTC | CATSSHEASPNYGYTF | TRBV15 | NA | TRBJ1-2 | NA | 16
TGCAGTGCTAGAGATATACGAGGGAACACCGGGGAGCTGTTTTTT | CSARDIRGNTGELFF | TRBV20-1 | once | TRBJ2-2 | NA | 15
TGTGCCAGCAGCGAGGGACAGGTCGGGGAGACCCAGTACTTC | CASSEGQVGETQYF | TRBV7-2 | few | TRBJ2-5 | TRBD1 | 14
TGCGCCAGCATGAGAGGCGGAACCTACGAGCAGTACTTC | CASMRGGTYEQYF | TRBV10-2 | NA | TRBJ2-7 | NA | 13
TGCAGTGCTAGAGACCCCCGACAAAGCACAGATACGCAGTATTTT | CSARDPRQSTDTQYF | TRBV20-1 | NA | TRBJ2-3 | NA | 15
TGTGCCAGCAGCTTTAGGACTAGCGGGATTAGCACAGATACGCAGTATTTT | CASSFRTSGISTDTQYF | TRBV7-7 | NA | TRBJ2-3 | TRBD2 | 17
TGCGCCAGCAGCTTGGAAGAAGCTGACAGGGGCAATGAGCAGTTCTTC | CASSLEEADRGNEQFF | TRBV5-1 | NA | TRBJ2-1 | TRBD1 | 16
TGTGCCATCAGTGAGTCGGCTGATAATTCACCCCTCCACTTT | CAISESADNSPLHF | TRBV10-3 | NA | TRBJ1-6 | NA | 14
TGTGCCAGCACCCCCGGGACAGGCTACAATGAGCAGTTCTTC | CASTPGTGYNEQFF | TRBV7-2 | NA | TRBJ2-1 | TRBD1 | 14
TGTGCCAGCAGTGAGGGGACAGGGACCTATGGCTACACCTTC | CASSEGTGTYGYTF | TRBV6-2/TRBV6-3 | few | TRBJ1-2 | TRBD1 | 14
TGTGCCAGCAGAGTACTAGCGGGAGGGTACGAGCAGTACTTC | CASRVLAGGYEQYF | TRBV2 | NA | TRBJ2-7 | TRBD2 | 14
TGCAGTGCTAGAAAGCCCGACGGCTATGGCTACACCTTC | CSARKPDGYGYTF | TRBV20-1 | NA | TRBJ1-2 | NA | 13
TGTGCCAGCAGTATCCTGACAAGCTCTGGGGCCAACGTCCTGACTTTC | CASSILTSSGANVLTF | TRBV28 | NA | TRBJ2-6 | NA | 16
TGTGCCAGCATACCTACTGGGCGGGGGGATGACAATGAGCAGTTCTTC | CASIPTGRGDDNEQFF | TRBV7-9 | NA | TRBJ2-1 | TRBD2 | 16
TGTGCCATCAACCCGGGACTCGATAATTCACCCCTCCACTTT | CAINPGLDNSPLHF | TRBV10-3 | NA | TRBJ1-6 | NA | 14
TGTGCCACCAGCAGAGATCGGGTGCGCGATGAGCAGTTCTTC | CATSRDRVRDEQFF | TRBV15 | NA | TRBJ2-1 | NA | 14
TGTGCCAGCGCGGAGACGCAAGAGACCCAGTACTTC | CASAETQETQYF | TRBV6-2/TRBV6-3 | NA | TRBJ2-5 | NA | 12
TGTGCCAGCTCCCTAGGGGGTGGGGAAAACATTCAGTACTTC | CASSLGGGENIQYF | TRBV9 | few | TRBJ2-4 | NA | 14
TGCAGCGTTGAAGATGGAGCGGCAGCCGGGAAGTCCTACAATGAGCAGTTCTTC | CSVEDGAAAGKSYNEQFF | TRBV29-1 | few | TRBJ2-1 | NA | 18
TGCGCCAGCAGCCAAGATCGGGATGAGCAGTACTTC | CASSQDRDEQYF | TRBV4-3 | NA | TRBJ2-5 | NA | 12
TGTGCCAGCAGCGGGGGGGGTATTCTTCGCTATGGCTACACCTTC | CASSGGGILRYGYTF | TRBV7-9 | NA | TRBJ1-2 | NA | 15
TGTGCCAGTCGGACTAGCGGGAGTGTGAATGAGCAGTTCTTC | CASRTSGSVNEQFF | TRBV28 | few | TRBJ2-1 | TRBD2 | 14
TGTGCCAGCAGCAGGAACAGGAACTCCTACGAGCAGTACTTC | CASSRNRNSYEQYF | TRBV7-2 | NA | TRBJ2-7 | NA | 14
TGCAGTGCTAGGCCTAGCGGGGCCTACAATGAGCAGTTCTTC | CSARPSGAYNEQFF | TRBV20-1 | NA | TRBJ2-1 | TRBD2 | 14
TGTGCCTGGAGTGTTTTTTCGGGGGAGGCCAACAATGAGCAGTTCTTC | CAWSVFSGEANNEQFF | TRBV30 | few | TRBJ2-1 | NA | 16
TGCAGTGCCCCGCCCGATCCGGGACAGATGAACACTGAAGCTTTCTTT | CSAPPDPGQMNTEAFF | TRBV20-1 | NA | TRBJ1-1 | TRBD1 | 16
TGTGCCAGCAGTGAATTAACGGAGCAGTACTTC | CASSELTEQYF | TRBV25-1 | few | TRBJ2-7 | NA | 11
TGTGCCAGCAGTTATCAGGACCGCATGGATACGCAGTATTTT | CASSYQDRMDTQYF | TRBV6-2/TRBV6-3 | NA | TRBJ2-3 | NA | 14
TGTGCCAGCACGGGCAGCACAACCTACAATGAGCAGTTCTTC | CASTGSTTYNEQFF | TRBV6-1 | NA | TRBJ2-1 | NA | 14
TGTGCCAGCAGCTTTTCCTACAATGAGCAGTACTTC | CASSFSYNEQYF | TRBV7-9 | few | TRBJ2-7 | NA | 12
TGTGCCAGCAGCTTAATCCCGGGGGCTAGGGAGACCCAGTACTTC | CASSLIPGARETQYF | TRBV7-2 | few | TRBJ2-5 | NA | 15
TGTGCCAGCAGCCCATCGGACTCTTTCGCTACTGAAGCTTTCTTT | CASSPSDSFATEAFF | TRBV6-5 | NA | TRBJ1-1 | NA | 15
TGTGCCAGCAGCAACCTGGACAGGGAGTTCGAGCAGTTCTTC | CASSNLDREFEQFF | TRBV12-3/TRBV12-4 | NA | TRBJ2-1 | TRBD1 | 14
TGCGCCAGCAGCCAAGAAGCCCTAGCGGGAGACGCCAATGATGAGCAGTTCTTC | CASSQEALAGDANDEQFF | TRBV4-1 | NA | TRBJ2-1 | TRBD2 | 18
TGCAGTGCTCGAACCGCCACTCCGGGACACTCCTACGAGCAGTACTTC | CSARTATPGHSYEQYF | TRBV20-1 | few | TRBJ2-7 | NA | 16
TGCAGTGCTAGAGGGACAGGGAGGTACGAGCAGTACTTC | CSARGTGRYEQYF | TRBV20-1 | once | TRBJ2-7 | TRBD1 | 13
TGTGCCAGCGCAGCGGGGTCCACCGGGGAGCTGTTTTTT | CASAAGSTGELFF | TRBV12-3/TRBV12-4 | few | TRBJ2-2 | TRBD2 | 13
TGTGCCAGCAGTGCGGTTATATACAATGAGCAGTTCTTC | CASSAVIYNEQFF | TRBV2 | few | TRBJ2-1 | NA | 13
TGCAGTGCTGCTACTAGCGGGAATTACGAGCAGTACTTC | CSAATSGNYEQYF | TRBV20-1 | few | TRBJ2-7 | TRBD2 | 13
TGTGCCAGCAGGGGCGGGAGGGTGTACAATGAGCAGTTCTTC | CASRGGRVYNEQFF | TRBV11-2 | NA | TRBJ2-1 | TRBD2 | 14